These T cell receptor beta chains were read from a single sample in a study of T cell changes during pregnancy in multiple sclerosis. Libraries were prepared by immunoSEQ multiplex PCR; TCRdb keeps only in-frame clonotypes and omits some of them. The data hold about 45,000 clones, with approximately 89% observed a single time. The input for sequencing was CD8+ T cells from peripheral blood mononuclear cells, taken in the second trimester of pregnancy. The receptors originated from a female donor with multiple sclerosis, enrolled in a pregnancy study. Both conserved end residues are part of each CDR3.

>TRBJ2-7|TRBV5-6
CASSGNPTGRSYEQYF
>TRBJ2-1|TRBV29-1
CSVAGVSTYNEQFF
>TRBJ1-1|TRBV19
CASSMTENTEAFF
>TRBJ2-7|TRBV7-9
CASSSKGGGGAPYEQYF
>TRBJ2-7|TRBV11-2
CASSLAGYEQYF
>TRBJ2-6|TRBV9
CASSVRGWGANVLTF
>TRBJ2-5|TRBV18
CASSDRGVGETQYF
>TRBJ1-5|TRBV7-2
CASSTGNQPQHF
>TRBJ2-3|TRBV7-8
CASSFPGQGSLGVTDTQYF
>TRBJ2-7|TRBV4-3
CASSRTVPSYEQYF
>TRBJ1-1|TRBV6-4
CASSDSVGQSTTFF
>TRBJ2-7|TRBV19
CASMGRDSYEQYF
>TRBJ1-2|TRBV12-5
CASGRIEDGYTF
>TRBJ2-7|TRBV6-1
CASPGQGRNEQYF
>TRBJ1-5|TRBV7-8
CASSSGYSSGNQPQHF
>TRBJ2-2|TRBV7-7
CASSPTGTGELFF
>TRBJ2-7|TRBV6-6
CASSYSEYEQYF
>TRBJ1-1|TRBV5-4
CASSLSAWEPEAFF
>TRBJ1-1|TRBV19
CASSIGTPNTEAFF
>TRBJ2-7|TRBV10-1
CASSQDRGRRYEQYF
>TRBJ2-5|TRBV4-1
CASSQDIEETQYF
>TRBJ2-1|TRBV5-6
CASSPGYEQFF
>TRBJ2-7|TRBV4-1
CASSQDALAGSYEQYF
>TRBJ2-5|TRBV6-5
CASSLDTGGPQETQYF
>TRBJ2-5|TRBV6-6
CASSFVTDERETQYF
>TRBJ1-2|TRBV9
CASSGKGTIYGYTF
>TRBJ1-3|TRBV27
CASTYGNTIYF
>TRBJ2-5|TRBV9
CASSLGLVGTQYF
>TRBJ2-1|TRBV9
CASSVEGTGYNEQFF
>TRBJ1-5|TRBV7-8
CASSSDRDNQPQHF
>TRBJ2-3|TRBV7-9
CASSLEDRSYTQYF
>TRBJ2-1|TRBV9
CASSAGLAGNEQFF
>TRBJ2-1|TRBV7-2
CASSLVVAGAPLDEQFF
>TRBJ2-5|TRBV5-6
CASSLGGARETQYF
>TRBJ1-6|TRBV11-1
CASRGTAGILHF
>TRBJ2-5|TRBV7-9
CASSFSQDSSETQYF
>TRBJ1-2|TRBV4-1
CASSPYRGHGYTF
>TRBJ1-1|TRBV7-9
CASSLYEGDTEAFF
>TRBJ1-5|TRBV7-9
CASSSSGTGGPNQPQHF
>TRBJ1-2|TRBV27
CASSFGQGAFYGYTF
>TRBJ1-2|TRBV6-5
CASSYRVREPNYGYTF
>TRBJ1-6|TRBV7-9
CASSFGGADLHF
>TRBJ2-2|TRBV7-6
CASSLGGVRYTGELFF
>TRBJ2-1|TRBV19
CASISQGGNEQFF
>TRBJ1-5|TRBV2
CASSDSFLVDSNQPQHF
>TRBJ1-5|TRBV7-8
CASRLEEGQPQHF
>TRBJ2-2|TRBV19
CASSIRDRGPNTGELFF
>TRBJ2-3|TRBV5-4
CASSGGQGADTQYF
>TRBJ2-3|TRBV9
CASSWTSGASGDTQYF
>TRBJ2-5|TRBV6-1
CASTRWGPSETQYF
>TRBJ1-2|TRBV29-1
CSAGAGFF
>TRBJ2-1|TRBV27
CASSLSGALDSYNEQFF
>TRBJ2-1|TRBV7-6
CASSLVGGASEQFF